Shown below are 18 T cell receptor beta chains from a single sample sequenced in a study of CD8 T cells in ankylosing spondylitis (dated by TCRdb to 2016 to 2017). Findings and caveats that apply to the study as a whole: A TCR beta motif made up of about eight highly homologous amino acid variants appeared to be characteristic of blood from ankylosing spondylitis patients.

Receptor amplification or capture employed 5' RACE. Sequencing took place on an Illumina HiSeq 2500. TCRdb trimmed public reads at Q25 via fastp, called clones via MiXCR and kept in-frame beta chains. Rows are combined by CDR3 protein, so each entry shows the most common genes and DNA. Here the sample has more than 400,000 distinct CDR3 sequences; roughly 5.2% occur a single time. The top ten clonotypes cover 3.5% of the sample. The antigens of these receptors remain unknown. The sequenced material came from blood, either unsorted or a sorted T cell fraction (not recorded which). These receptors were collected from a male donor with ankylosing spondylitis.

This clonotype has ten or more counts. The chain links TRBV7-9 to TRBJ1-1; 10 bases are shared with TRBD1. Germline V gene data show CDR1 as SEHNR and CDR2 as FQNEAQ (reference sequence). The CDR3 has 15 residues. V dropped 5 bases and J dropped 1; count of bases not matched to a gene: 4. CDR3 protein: CASSNWDRGNTEAFF. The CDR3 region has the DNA TGTGCCAGCAGCAACTGGGACAGGGGGAACACTGAAGCTTTCTTT.

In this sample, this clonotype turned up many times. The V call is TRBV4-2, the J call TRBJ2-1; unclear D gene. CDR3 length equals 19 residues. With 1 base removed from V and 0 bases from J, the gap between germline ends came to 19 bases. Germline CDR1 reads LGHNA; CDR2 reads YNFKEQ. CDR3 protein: CASSQGIRSGQSSYNEQFF. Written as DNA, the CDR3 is TGTGCCAGCAGCCAAGGGATCCGGAGTGGGCAGAGCTCCTACAATGAGCAGTTCTTC.

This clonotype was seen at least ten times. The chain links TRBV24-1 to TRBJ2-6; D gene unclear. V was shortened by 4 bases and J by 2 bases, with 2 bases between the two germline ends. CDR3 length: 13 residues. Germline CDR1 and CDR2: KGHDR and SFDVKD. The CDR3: CATSEAGANVLTF. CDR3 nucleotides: TGTGCCACCAGTGAGGCTGGGGCCAACGTCCTGACTTTC.

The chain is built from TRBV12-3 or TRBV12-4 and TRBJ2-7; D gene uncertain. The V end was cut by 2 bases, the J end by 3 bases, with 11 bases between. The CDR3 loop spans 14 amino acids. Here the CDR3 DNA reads TGTGCCAGCAGTTTATCCCCTCTAGGCTACGAGCAGTACTTC. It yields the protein CASSLSPLGYEQYF.

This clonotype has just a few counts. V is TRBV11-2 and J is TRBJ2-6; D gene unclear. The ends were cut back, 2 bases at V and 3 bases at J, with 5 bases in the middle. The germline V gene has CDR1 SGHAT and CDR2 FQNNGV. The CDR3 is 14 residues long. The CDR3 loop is CASSLHNGANVLTF. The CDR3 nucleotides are TGTGCCAGCAGCTTACATAATGGGGCCAACGTCCTGACTTTC.

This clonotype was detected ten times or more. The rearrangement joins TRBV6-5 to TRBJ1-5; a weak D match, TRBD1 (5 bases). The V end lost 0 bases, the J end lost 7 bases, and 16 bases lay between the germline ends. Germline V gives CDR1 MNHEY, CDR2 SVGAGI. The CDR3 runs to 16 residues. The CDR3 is CASSYSTPGLGQPQHF. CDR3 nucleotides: TGTGCCAGCAGTTACTCGACCCCAGGGTTGGGGCAGCCCCAGCATTTT.

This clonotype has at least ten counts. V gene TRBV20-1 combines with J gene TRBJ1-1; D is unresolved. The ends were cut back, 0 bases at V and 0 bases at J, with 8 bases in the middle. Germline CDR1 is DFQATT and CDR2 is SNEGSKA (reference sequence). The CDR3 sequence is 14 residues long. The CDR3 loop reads CSARDPGMNTEAFF. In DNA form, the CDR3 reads TGCAGTGCTAGAGACCCGGGCATGAACACTGAAGCTTTCTTT.

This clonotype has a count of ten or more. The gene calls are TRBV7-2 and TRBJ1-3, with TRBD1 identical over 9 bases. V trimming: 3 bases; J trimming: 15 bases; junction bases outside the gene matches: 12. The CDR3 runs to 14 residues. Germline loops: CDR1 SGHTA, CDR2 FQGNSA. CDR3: CASSLDRGSHVAYF. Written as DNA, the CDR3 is TGTGCCAGCAGCTTGGACAGGGGAAGCCACGTCGCATATTTT.

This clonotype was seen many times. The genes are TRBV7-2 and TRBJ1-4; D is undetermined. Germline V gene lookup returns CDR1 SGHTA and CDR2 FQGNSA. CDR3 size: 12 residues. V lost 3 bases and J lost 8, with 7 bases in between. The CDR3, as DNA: TGTGCCAGCAGCTTTTCGGGGGAAAAACTGTTTTTT. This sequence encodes CASSFSGEKLFF.

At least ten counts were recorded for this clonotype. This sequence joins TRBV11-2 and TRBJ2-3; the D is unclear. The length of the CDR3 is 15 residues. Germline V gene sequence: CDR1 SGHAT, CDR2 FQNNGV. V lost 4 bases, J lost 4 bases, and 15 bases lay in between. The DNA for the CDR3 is TGTGCCAGCAGCTCGGCCCCTGTGAGCGCAGATACGCAGTATTTT. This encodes CASSSAPVSADTQYF.

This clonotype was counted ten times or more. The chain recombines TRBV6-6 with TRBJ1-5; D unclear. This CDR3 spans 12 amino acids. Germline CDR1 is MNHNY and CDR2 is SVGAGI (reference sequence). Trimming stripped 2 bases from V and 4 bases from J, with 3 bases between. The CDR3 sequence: CASSYGNQPQHF. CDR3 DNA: TGTGCCAGCAGTTACGGGAATCAGCCCCAGCATTTT.

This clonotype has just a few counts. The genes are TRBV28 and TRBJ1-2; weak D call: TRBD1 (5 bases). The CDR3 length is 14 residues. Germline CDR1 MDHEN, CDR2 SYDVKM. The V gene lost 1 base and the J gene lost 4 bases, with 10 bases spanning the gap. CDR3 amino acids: CASSLFSGGYGYTF. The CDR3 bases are TGTGCCAGCAGTTTATTTTCGGGGGGCTATGGCTACACCTTC.

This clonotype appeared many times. CDR3 in DNA: TGTGCCAGCAGCCAAGAGGGACTAGCGGGCACAGATACGCAGTATTTT. As protein: CASSQEGLAGTDTQYF. The chain joins TRBV4-2 to TRBJ2-3; 11 nucleotides match TRBD2. The germline CDR1 and CDR2 sequences are LGHNA and YNFKEQ. V dropped 0 bases and J dropped 1; count of bases not matched to a gene: 0. The CDR3 totals 16 residues.

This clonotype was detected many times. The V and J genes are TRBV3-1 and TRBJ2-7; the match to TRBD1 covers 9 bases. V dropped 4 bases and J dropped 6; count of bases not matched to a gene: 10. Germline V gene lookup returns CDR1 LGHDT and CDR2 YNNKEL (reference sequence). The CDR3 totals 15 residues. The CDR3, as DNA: TGTGCCAGCAGCCTACCGGGACAGGGTATACCCGAGCAGTACTTC. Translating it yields CASSLPGQGIPEQYF.

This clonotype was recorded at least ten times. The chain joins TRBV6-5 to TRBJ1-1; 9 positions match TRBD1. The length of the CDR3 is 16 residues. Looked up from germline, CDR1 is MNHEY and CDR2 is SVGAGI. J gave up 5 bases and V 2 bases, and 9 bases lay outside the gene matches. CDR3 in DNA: TGTGCCAGCAGTTACACACCGGGGACAGGGAGGACTGAAGCTTTCTTT. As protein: CASSYTPGTGRTEAFF.

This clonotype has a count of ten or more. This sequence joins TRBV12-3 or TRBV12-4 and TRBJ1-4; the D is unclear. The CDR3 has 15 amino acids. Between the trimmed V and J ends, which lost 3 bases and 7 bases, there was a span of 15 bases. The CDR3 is CASSLADGSGEKLFF. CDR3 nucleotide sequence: TGTGCCAGCAGTTTGGCCGACGGTTCGGGTGAAAAACTGTTTTTT.

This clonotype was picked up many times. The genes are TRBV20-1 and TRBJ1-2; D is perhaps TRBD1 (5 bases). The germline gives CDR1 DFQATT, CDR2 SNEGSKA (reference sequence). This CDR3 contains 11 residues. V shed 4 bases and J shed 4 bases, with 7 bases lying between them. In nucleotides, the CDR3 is TGCAGTGCTACAGGGAGCTATGGCTACACCTTC. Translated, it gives CSATGSYGYTF.

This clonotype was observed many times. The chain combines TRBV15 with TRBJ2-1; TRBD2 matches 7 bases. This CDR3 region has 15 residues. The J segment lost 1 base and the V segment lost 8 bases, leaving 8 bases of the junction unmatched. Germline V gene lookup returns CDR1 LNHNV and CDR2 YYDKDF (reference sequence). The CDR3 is CATAGGSASYNEQFF. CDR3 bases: TGTGCCACCGCCGGGGGGAGCGCTTCCTACAATGAGCAGTTCTTC.